The T cell receptor (beta chain) described here comes from a study of T cell changes during pregnancy in multiple sclerosis. Here immunoSEQ multiplex PCR was the method, and the copy in TCRdb shows in-frame clones only, minus some. Counted here are about 92,000 clones, approximately 92% occurring once; the ten biggest clones make up 2.6%. The TCR was taken from a female donor with multiple sclerosis, enrolled in a pregnancy study. The source was peripheral blood, collected in the first trimester of pregnancy.

DNA of the CDR3: TGTGCCAGCGGACAGGTATCTGAAAAACTGTTTTTT. Translated, it gives CASGQVSEKLFF. The V gene is TRBV6-5, the J gene TRBJ1-4, with 7 bases lining up with TRBD1. The V segment lost 8 bases and the J segment 7 bases; nucleotides outside the gene matches: 4. Germline V gene data show CDR1 as MNHEY and CDR2 as SVGAGI. The CDR3 length is 12 residues.